The sequence of this TCR beta chain was determined in a study of shared clonotypes between healthy human individuals. Background on the study: Each donor had three CD4 naive, three CD4 memory, two CD8 naive and one CD8 memory plate. Study outcomes and limitations: What naive subsets generally showed was a larger estimated richness than memory subsets showed.

Produced via immunoSEQ multiplex PCR; TCRdb's table is partial and in-frame only. The sample has roughly 2.1 million clones, 90% to 95% seen once. Terminally differentiated effector memory CD45RA+ cells were excluded by CCR7 positive selection of CD45RO-negative cells. In the case of this clone: Its antigen is unidentified.

The length of the CDR3 is 15 residues. Looked up from germline, CDR1 is SGDLS and CDR2 is YYNGEE. Trimming stripped 2 bases from V and 1 base from J, with 11 bases between. The receptor's source is a young man in good health. Some clones in this sample may be carry-over from other donors' samples. The sample was naive CD8+ T cells from PBMCs. This rearrangement joins TRBV9 to TRBJ2-3, with D unclear. In nucleotides, the CDR3 is TGTGCCAGCAGCGTGTTGCTAGGGCGCACAGATACGCAGTATTTT. It encodes CASSVLLGRTDTQYF.